The entry below gives a single T cell receptor (beta chain) sequence along with its context. Antigen unknown. Per-sample yields of isolated PBMCs were at least 6.5 million. CDR3 length: 14 amino acids. Trimming shortened V by 0 bases and J by 4 bases, and 9 bases separated the two germline ends. Germline V gene sequence: CDR1 LNHNV, CDR2 YYDKDF (reference sequence). This specimen comes from a study of blood T cells in healthy people across ages. A second PCR, run for about 6 to 11 cycles, used a sample-barcoded 5' primer plus a J-beta primer mix. MiXCR was run by TCRdb on the 5' RACE reads, yielding one entry per CDR3 protein. The sample lists 650,000 to 950,000 distinct CDR3 sequences, 40% to 50% seen once, with roughly 19% in the top ten. Findings and limits, study-wide: Underestimates were what the diversity estimates from one million T cells were considered to be. What prevented conclusive comparison of naive and antigen-experienced cells was that PBMCs were unsorted. The study lacked donor CMV status, which possibly confounded expanded clonotype changes.

This TCR came from a man aged 55 to 70 in good health. The source material was blood. The chain employs TRBV15 and TRBJ2-5; D remains unclear. The CDR3 protein is CATSRDKGSETQYF. DNA of the CDR3: TGTGCCACCAGCAGAGATAAGGGTTCAGAGACCCAGTACTTC.